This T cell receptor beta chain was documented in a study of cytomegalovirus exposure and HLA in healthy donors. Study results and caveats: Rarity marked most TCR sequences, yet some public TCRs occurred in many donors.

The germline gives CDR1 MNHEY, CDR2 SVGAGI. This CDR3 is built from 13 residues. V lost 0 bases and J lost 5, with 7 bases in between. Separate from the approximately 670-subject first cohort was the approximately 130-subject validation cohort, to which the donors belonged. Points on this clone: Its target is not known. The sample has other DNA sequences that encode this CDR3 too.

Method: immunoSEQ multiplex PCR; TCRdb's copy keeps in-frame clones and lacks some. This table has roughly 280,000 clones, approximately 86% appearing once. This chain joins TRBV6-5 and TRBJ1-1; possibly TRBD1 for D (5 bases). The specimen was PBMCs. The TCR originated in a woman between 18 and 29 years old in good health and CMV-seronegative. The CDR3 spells CASSYSGGTEAFF. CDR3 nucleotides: TGTGCCAGCAGTTACTCGGGGGGAACTGAAGCTTTCTTT.